This TCR beta chain was sequenced in a study of CD8 T cells in ankylosing spondylitis. Whole-study results and caveats: Enrichment of disease-linked clones was reportedly significant in matched ankylosing spondylitis synovial fluid. Some motif variants were previously reported in reactive arthritis synovial fluid and blood. Apparently characteristic of ankylosing spondylitis blood was a TCR beta motif (roughly 8 highly homologous variants).

This clonotype was found many times. Its antigen is unidentified. Researchers built TCR beta libraries using quantitative 5'-RACE with molecular barcodes. TCRdb called the 5' RACE reads again in MiXCR, with one record for every CDR3 protein. Among around 150,000 distinct CDR3 sequences, around a tenth were seen once, and the ten largest hold 29%. V lost 1 base to trimming and J lost 6 bases, with 27 bases between them. CDR3 length equals 19 residues. The germline V gene encodes CDR1 SGHVS and CDR2 FNYEAQ. The receptor was isolated from a male donor with ankylosing spondylitis or in good health (not recorded which). The chain links TRBV7-6 to TRBJ1-1; D may be TRBD1 (5 bases). Material for sequencing was blood, either unsorted or a sorted T cell fraction (not recorded which). The DNA of the CDR3 is TGTGCCAGCAGCTTAGTAAAAGGCTATGGAGGGTCTGGGACCGCTGAAGCTTTCTTT. Its translation is CASSLVKGYGGSGTAEAFF.